This TCR beta chain was identified in a study of molecular identifiers for immune sequencing clone quantification. Across the study: Replicate runs used RNA from around 18,000 or 91,000 naive CD8 cells, which was split five ways into aliquots, and four of those aliquots were then sequenced. Whole-study findings and limits: Whereas naive cells kept under 1% of molecules in clones above 20 RNA copies, such clones held over 97% in effectors. Same-barcode identical TCR molecules could make highly expanded clones look smaller than they are.

This CDR3 comprises 13 residues. V lost 0 bases and J 4 bases, leaving 6 bases between the germline ends. Germline loops: CDR1 SGHAT, CDR2 FQNNGV. Sorting selected naive CD8 T cells with a CD8+CD4-CCR7+CD45RA+ phenotype. Comments on this clonotype: Antigen: not known.

TCRdb processed the PCR reads anew with MiXCR; each CDR3 protein has one entry. This sample yields a few hundred thousand distinct CDR3 sequences, of which about 22% are seen a single time; about 0.74% belongs to the top ten. Input material: naive CD8+ T cells from blood, with Jurkat cell RNA spiked in. Subset reported: FACS-sorted CD8+CD4-CCR7+CD45RA+ naive T cells. The receptor was isolated from a human donor in good health. Some libraries in this study had Jurkat cell RNA spiked in. The chain joins TRBV11-2 to TRBJ1-2, with D uncertain. This chain's CDR3 is CASSLDRSYGYTF. The CDR3 DNA reads as TGTGCCAGCAGCTTAGATCGGAGCTATGGCTACACCTTC.